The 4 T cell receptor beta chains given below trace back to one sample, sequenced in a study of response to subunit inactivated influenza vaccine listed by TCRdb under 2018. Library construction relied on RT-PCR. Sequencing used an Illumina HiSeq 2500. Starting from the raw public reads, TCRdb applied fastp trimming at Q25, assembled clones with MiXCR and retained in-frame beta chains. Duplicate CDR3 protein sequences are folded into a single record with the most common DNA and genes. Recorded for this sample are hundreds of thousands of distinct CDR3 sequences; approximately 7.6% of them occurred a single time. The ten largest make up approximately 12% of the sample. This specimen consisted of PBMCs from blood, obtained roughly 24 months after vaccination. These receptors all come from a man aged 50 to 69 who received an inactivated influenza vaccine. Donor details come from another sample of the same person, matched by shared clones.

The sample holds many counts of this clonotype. This CDR3 reads CASAYVGGGRTEAFF. The CDR3 DNA is TGCGCCAGCGCCTACGTCGGGGGTGGGCGGACTGAAGCTTTCTTT. The chain carries TRBV5-1 and TRBJ1-1, with D maybe TRBD1 (5 bases). CDR1 and CDR2 (germline): SGHRS, YFSETQ. Trimming stripped 7 bases from V and 5 bases from J, with 21 bases between. The CDR3 runs to 15 residues. Full variable domain (remainder filled in from reference TRBV5-1 and TRBJ1-1): KAGVTQTPRYLIKTRGQQVTLSCSPISGHRSVSWYQQTPGQGLQFLFEYFSETQRNKGNFPGRFSGRQFSNSRSEMNVSTLELGDSALYLCASAYVGGGRTEAFFGQGTRLTVV.

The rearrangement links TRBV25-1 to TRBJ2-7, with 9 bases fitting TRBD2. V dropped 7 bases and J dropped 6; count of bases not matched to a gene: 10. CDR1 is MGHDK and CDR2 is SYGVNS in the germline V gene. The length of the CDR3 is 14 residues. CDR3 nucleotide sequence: TGTGCCAGCACCAGCGGGGGGTCCCTCCGCGAGCAGTACTTC. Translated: CASTSGGSLREQYF.

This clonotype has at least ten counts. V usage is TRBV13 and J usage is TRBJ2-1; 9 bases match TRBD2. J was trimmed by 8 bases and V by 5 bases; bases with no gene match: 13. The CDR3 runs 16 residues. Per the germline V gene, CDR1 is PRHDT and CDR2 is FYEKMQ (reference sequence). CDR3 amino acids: CASSQGSLAGPYEQFF. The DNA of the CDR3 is TGTGCCAGCAGCCAAGGGAGTCTAGCGGGACCCTATGAGCAGTTCTTC.

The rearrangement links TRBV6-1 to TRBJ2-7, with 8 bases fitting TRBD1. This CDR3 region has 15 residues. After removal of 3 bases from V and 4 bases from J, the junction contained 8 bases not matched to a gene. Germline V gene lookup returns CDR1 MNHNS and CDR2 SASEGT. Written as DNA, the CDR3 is TGTGCCAGCAGTGACGGACAGGGATGGAGTTACGAGCAGTACTTC. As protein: CASSDGQGWSYEQYF.